These T cell receptor beta chains were read from a single sample in a study of cytomegalovirus exposure and HLA in healthy donors. The assay was immunoSEQ multiplex PCR, and TCRdb's table has in-frame clones only and misses some. The data show 210,000 or so clones, about four fifths seen once. Sequenced: PBMCs. Source of these receptors: a woman between 45 and 65 years old in good health and CMV-seropositive. Both conserved end residues are part of each CDR3. The D gene is left open where the match is weak. A clone size is listed for some rows: how often the clone was seen (once, few, many), or a class if it is expanded.

V	D	size	length	J	CDR3	DNA
TRBV4-3	TRBD1	few	15	TRBJ2-1	CASSQGQGDYNEQFF	TGCGCCAGCAGCCAAGGACAGGGGGATTACAATGAGCAGTTCTTC
TRBV6-6	TRBD1	.	12	TRBJ2-7	CASMVTGPEQYF	TGTGCCAGCATGGTGACAGGGCCCGAGCAGTACTTC
TRBV5-6	TRBD1	.	14	TRBJ2-7	CASSLLQGVEEQYF	TGTGCCAGCAGCTTGTTGCAGGGGGTAGAGGAGCAGTACTTC
TRBV5-6	TRBD2	.	13	TRBJ2-7	CASSLERGGEQYF	TGTGCCAGCAGCTTGGAGCGGGGGGGAGAGCAGTACTTC
TRBV27	TRBD1	.	15	TRBJ2-1	CASSFGRGTDNEQFF	TGTGCCAGCAGTTTTGGCAGGGGGACCGACAATGAGCAGTTCTTC
TRBV7-9	.	.	11	TRBJ2-7	CSSSLTREQYF	TGTTCCAGCAGCCTAACCCGCGAGCAGTACTTC
TRBV11-2	TRBD2	few	18	TRBJ2-3	CASSLASTSGGFTDTQYF	TGTGCCAGCAGCTTAGCCTCGACTAGCGGGGGCTTCACAGATACGCAGTATTTT
TRBV19	.	.	14	TRBJ2-3	CASGYRRSTDTQYF	TGTGCCAGTGGATACAGGCGCTCCACAGATACGCAGTATTTT
TRBV7-2	TRBD1	once	13	TRBJ2-3	CASQDRVVDTQYF	TGTGCCAGCCAGGACAGGGTAGTAGATACGCAGTATTTT
TRBV7-8	.	.	15	TRBJ1-5	CASSLALGTRQPQHF	TGTGCCAGCAGCTTAGCCCTGGGGACTAGGCAGCCCCAGCATTTT
TRBV6-1	TRBD2	.	18	TRBJ2-4	CASSEMIAGEPAKNIQYF	TGTGCCAGCAGTGAAATGATAGCGGGGGAACCAGCCAAAAACATTCAGTACTTC
TRBV7-8	.	.	14	TRBJ1-5	CASSSTSPGQPQHF	TGTGCCAGCAGCTCGACCTCCCCGGGGCAGCCCCAGCATTTT
TRBV7-9	.	.	13	TRBJ1-1	CSSSHLRSIEAFF	TGTTCCAGCAGCCACCTAAGATCGATTGAAGCTTTCTTT
TRBV6-1	.	.	15	TRBJ2-1	CASMGQPSSYNEQFF	TGTGCCAGCATGGGACAACCGAGCTCCTACAATGAGCAGTTCTTC
TRBV19	.	.	15	TRBJ1-5	CATKVEGAGNQPQHF	TGTGCCACCAAAGTGGAAGGGGCTGGCAATCAGCCCCAGCATTTT
TRBV7-9	.	.	14	TRBJ1-5	CASSGRGDGQPQHF	TGTGCCAGCAGCGGACGGGGGGACGGTCAGCCCCAGCATTTT
TRBV7-2	.	.	19	TRBJ2-3	CASSLASLGGGGSTDTQYF	TGTGCCAGCAGCTTAGCGTCTCTGGGGGGCGGGGGTAGCACAGATACGCAGTATTTT
TRBV5-5	TRBD1	.	16	TRBJ2-5	CASSLVTGEFQETQYF	TGTGCCAGCAGCTTGGTGACAGGGGAGTTCCAAGAGACCCAGTACTTC
TRBV7-6	.	.	15	TRBJ2-1	CASSFISGSYNEQFF	TGTGCCAGCAGCTTCATCTCCGGCTCCTACAATGAGCAGTTCTTC
TRBV6-1	.	once	13	TRBJ2-7	CASSEFAGYEQYF	TGTGCCAGCAGTGAATTCGCAGGCTACGAGCAGTACTTC
TRBV7-2	.	.	15	TRBJ2-5	CASSLRYHRGETQYF	TGTGCCAGCAGCTTAAGGTACCATCGGGGAGAGACCCAGTACTTC
TRBV10-3	.	.	12	TRBJ2-7	CAIRTASYEQYF	TGTGCCATTAGGACAGCCTCCTACGAGCAGTACTTC
TRBV5-5	.	.	16	TRBJ2-3	CASSLAGQYSTDTQYF	TGTGCCAGCAGCTTGGCAGGGCAGTATAGCACAGATACGCAGTATTTT
TRBV2	.	few	14	TRBJ1-2	CASSEPGYGYGYTF	TGTGCCAGCAGTGAACCAGGGTACGGCTATGGCTACACCTTC
TRBV5-8	.	.	18	TRBJ1-1	CASSLSVGVGIMNTEAFF	TGTGCCAGCAGCTTATCTGTCGGGGTAGGCATCATGAACACTGAAGCTTTCTTT
TRBV13	.	once	14	TRBJ1-1	CASSFRSWNTEAFF	TGTGCCAGCAGCTTCCGGTCATGGAACACTGAAGCTTTCTTT
TRBV29-1	.	.	12	TRBJ1-1	CSGSDDRTEAFF	TGCAGCGGATCCGATGATCGGACTGAAGCTTTCTTT
TRBV7-8	.	.	17	TRBJ2-6	CASSVSQALPGANVLTF	TGTGCCAGCAGCGTATCACAGGCTCTCCCTGGGGCCAACGTCCTGACTTTC
TRBV5-1	.	.	16	TRBJ1-3	CASSAPRGHSGNTIYF	TGCGCCAGCAGCGCCCCTCGGGGTCACTCTGGAAACACCATATATTTT
TRBV6-6	.	few	14	TRBJ1-2	CASSFIAGYEGYTF	TGTGCCAGCAGCTTTATCGCAGGGTATGAGGGCTACACCTTC
TRBV28	.	.	16	TRBJ1-2	CASSLWGTTTLYGYTF	TGTGCCAGCAGTTTATGGGGGACAACGACCTTGTATGGCTACACCTTC
TRBV2	.	.	13	TRBJ1-6	CASRWEAYSPLHF	TGTGCCAGCCGGTGGGAGGCGTATTCACCCCTCCACTTT
TRBV5-1	.	few	14	TRBJ2-7	CASRAFGGVGEQYF	TGCGCCAGCAGAGCGTTCGGCGGGGTCGGCGAGCAGTACTTC
TRBV19	TRBD2	.	19	TRBJ2-2	CASSIMAGGLKDPTGELFF	TGTGCCAGTAGTATTATGGCGGGGGGCCTAAAGGACCCTACCGGGGAGCTGTTTTTT
TRBV6-6	TRBD1	.	14	TRBJ1-2	CASSYGGQNYGYTF	TGTGCCAGCAGTTATGGGGGACAGAACTATGGCTACACCTTC
TRBV7-8	TRBD1	.	14	TRBJ1-2	CASSLTPGGYGYTF	TGTGCCAGCAGCTTAACCCCAGGGGGATATGGCTACACCTTC
TRBV7-2	TRBD1	.	13	TRBJ2-3	CASSLDRADTQYF	TGTGCCAGCAGCTTGGACAGGGCAGATACGCAGTATTTT
TRBV6-6	TRBD2	.	15	TRBJ2-7	CASSPHERGGYEQYF	TGTGCCAGCAGCCCCCACGAGCGGGGGGGGTACGAGCAGTACTTC
TRBV25-1	TRBD1	.	11	TRBJ1-6	CASSPGTALHF	TGTGCCAGCAGTCCCGGGACAGCTCTCCACTTT
TRBV7-3	TRBD1	few	14	TRBJ2-7	CASSTGTGGDEQYF	TGTGCCAGCAGCACCGGGACAGGGGGCGACGAGCAGTACTTC
TRBV4-1	.	.	13	TRBJ1-1	CASSHLGQRGAFF	TGCGCCAGCAGCCATCTTGGACAGCGCGGGGCTTTCTTT
TRBV28	.	.	16	TRBJ2-4	CASSFAGVSAKNIQYF	TGTGCCAGCAGTTTTGCGGGTGTTTCAGCCAAAAACATTCAGTACTTC
TRBV6-5	.	.	16	TRBJ1-4	CASSYDPGFANEKLFF	TGTGCCAGCAGTTATGATCCAGGGTTTGCTAATGAAAAACTGTTTTTT
TRBV6-1	TRBD2	once	15	TRBJ2-1	CASSALAGGLDEQFF	TGTGCCAGCAGTGCGTTAGCGGGGGGGTTGGATGAGCAGTTCTTC
TRBV5-1	TRBD1	.	16	TRBJ2-2	CASSFSGTANTGELFF	TGCGCCAGCAGCTTCTCCGGGACAGCGAACACCGGGGAGCTGTTTTTT
TRBV30	.	.	12	TRBJ1-4	CAWSERGSRLFF	TGTGCCTGGAGTGAAAGGGGCTCCAGGCTGTTTTTT
TRBV7-6	.	.	14	TRBJ2-2	CASSLSRGSGELFF	TGTGCCAGCAGCCTTAGCCGCGGTAGCGGGGAGCTGTTTTTT
TRBV5-1	TRBD1	.	13	TRBJ2-7	CASSLGTDGEQYF	TGCGCCAGCAGCTTAGGGACAGACGGCGAGCAGTACTTC
TRBV5-1	.	.	15	TRBJ2-3	CASSLWGGDTDTQYF	TGCGCCAGCAGCTTGTGGGGGGGCGACACAGATACGCAGTATTTT
TRBV7-8	.	.	16	TRBJ1-5	CASSPLQRDSNQPQHF	TGTGCCAGCAGCCCACTACAGAGGGATAGCAATCAGCCCCAGCATTTT
TRBV7-3	.	few	14	TRBJ1-1	CASSPHRGDTEAFF	TGTGCCAGCAGCCCGCATCGGGGGGACACTGAAGCTTTCTTT
TRBV18	.	.	14	TRBJ2-7	CASSPRDDSGEQYF	TGTGCCAGCTCACCACGCGACGACAGTGGCGAGCAGTACTTC
TRBV7-9	.	once	16	TRBJ1-3	CASSPSGRASGNTIYF	TGTGCCAGCAGCCCCTCGGGCAGGGCCTCTGGAAACACCATATATTTT
TRBV5-1	TRBD2	once	14	TRBJ2-7	CASSLAGGTYEQYF	TGCGCCAGCAGTTTAGCGGGGGGCACCTACGAGCAGTACTTC
TRBV6-5	.	.	14	TRBJ1-1	CASSFSRWEAEAFF	TGTGCCAGCAGTTTCTCTCGGTGGGAGGCTGAAGCTTTCTTT
TRBV6-5	TRBD1	few	15	TRBJ1-5	CASSPGQGRNQPQHF	TGTGCCAGCAGTCCCGGACAGGGGAGAAATCAGCCCCAGCATTTT
TRBV5-1	TRBD2	.	16	TRBJ2-1	CASSPLGSGEYNEQFF	TGCGCCAGCAGCCCCCTTGGGAGCGGGGAGTACAATGAGCAGTTCTTC
TRBV10-3	TRBD1	.	14	TRBJ2-5	CAISEYRGQETQYF	TGTGCCATCAGTGAGTACAGGGGGCAGGAGACCCAGTACTTC
TRBV28	TRBD1	.	13	TRBJ1-6	CASRGTVNSPLHF	TGTGCCAGCAGAGGGACAGTTAATTCACCCCTCCACTTT